This TCR beta chain was sequenced for a study of OX40 agonist ivuxolimab in advanced cancers. Regarding the complete study: Ivuxolimab was an agonistic, fully human IgG2 monoclonal antibody directed against OX40 (CD134), a costimulatory receptor. Of the approximately 50 dose-escalation patients, hepatocellular carcinoma was present in about 20, melanoma in roughly 15, renal cell carcinoma in 9 and head and neck cancer in 9. Peripheral TCRbeta sequencing aimed to test whether ivuxolimab altered TCR sequence diversity and caused clonal T-cell expansion. In the dose-escalation cohort, 65% to 85% of patients were male, and the mean age was roughly 56 years with a range of roughly 23 to 90. Partial responses occurred in three dose-escalation patients: two with cutaneous melanoma and one with hepatocellular carcinoma. The paper reports the monotherapy dose-escalation portion (N of about 52 patients) of the phase I ivuxolimab trial. Intravenous ivuxolimab was administered to patients every 2 weeks at six dose levels: 0.01, 0.1, 0.3, 1.5, 3 and 10 mg/kg. Prior anti-PD-1, anti-PD-L1 or anti-CTLA-4 therapy was permitted, and checkpoint inhibitors had been received by more than 35% of dose-escalation patients. Here is what the overall study found, with its caveats: After ivuxolimab, CD8+ T cells had more expanded clones than CD4+ T cells on average. Low levels of normalized T-cell clonal expansion were also seen in some patients who did not respond. Antigen specificity was not determined for the clonally expanded peripheral T cells. At doses from 0.1 to 3.0 mg/kg, clonal expansion was seen in both CD4+ and CD8+ blood T cells between baseline and week 6. In the 0.1-3.0 mg/kg groups, partial responders had among the lowest normalized peripheral clonal expansion, particularly in CD8+ T cells.

The CDR3 starts with the cysteine, ends with the phenylalanine, and has 12 residues. Only CDR3 DNA remains: 36 bases, in frame from the first base. CDR1 is given as SGDLS and CDR2 as YYNGEE, both from the germline V gene. At the junction V is shortened by 3 bases and J by 7 bases; bases outside the gene matches: 1. As to this clone: Its cognate antigen has yet to be identified. Nothing much larger sits one base from this clone, and base qualities are not available.

For sequencing of the TCRbeta CDR3 region, genomic DNA was extracted from the sorted cells. The immunoSEQ Assay was used for sequencing of TCRbeta CDR3 regions. TCRdb obtained this table from immuneACCESS and retained in-frame rearrangements with V and J assigned. These tables miss some clones; where compared with another copy, unresolved V genes account for less than half of the shortfall, and the remainder is unexplained. The sample yields some 80,000 clones; over 85% were counted once. The ten largest clones take up 20% of the sample. Patients with autoimmune disease history or receiving systemic immunosuppression were excluded from the trial. Peripheral blood for TCR sequencing was collected from all dose cohorts at baseline, on cycle 4 day 1, and on cycle 7 day 1. Samples came from an open-label, multicenter, first-in-human phase I dose-escalation trial of ivuxolimab. Adults with locally advanced or metastatic melanoma, renal cell, hepatocellular, or head and neck squamous cell carcinoma were enrolled in the trial. Before TCR sequencing, CD4+ T cells and CD8+ T cells were sorted from peripheral blood as separate populations.

Sequenced here: CD4+ or CD8+ T cells sorted from blood, sampled in a trial of the OX40 agonist ivuxolimab. The sequence was collected from an adult with an advanced solid tumor such as melanoma, head and neck, liver or kidney cancer. Recombination linked TRBV9 to TRBJ1-1; 9 bases in the middle match TRBD1. The DNA is TGTGCCAGCAGCGGACAGGGGGTTGAAGCTTTCTTT. Its translation is CASSGQGVEAFF. Reference TRBV9 and TRBJ1-1 proteins supply the regions before and after the CDR3; the full variable domain is: DSGVTQTPKHLITATGQRVTLRCSPRSGDLSVYWYQQSLDQGLQFLIQYYNGEERAKGNILERFSAQQFPDLHSELNLSSLELGDSALYFCASSGQGVEAFFGQGTRLTVV.